One sample yielded the 24 T cell receptor beta chains listed below, sequenced in a study of T cell changes during pregnancy in multiple sclerosis. The method was immunoSEQ multiplex PCR; TCRdb's version includes in-frame clones alone and lacks a portion of them. The sample shows 25,000 to 30,000 clones, 93% of them seen only once. Sequencing was performed on CD4+ T cells from peripheral blood mononuclear cells, taken after pregnancy. These receptors all stem from a female donor with multiple sclerosis, enrolled in a pregnancy study.

The chain links TRBV5-1 to TRBJ2-7; possibly TRBD1 or TRBD2 for D (9 bases each). The V gene's germline CDR1 is SGHRS and CDR2 YFSETQ. The length of the CDR3 is 19 residues. Trimming took 4 bases from V and 4 from J, leaving 30 bases between them. CDR3 sequence (DNA): TGCGCCAGCAGCCCCGGGACAGGGTGGCTAGCGGGGACAATATACGAGCAGTACTTC. It specifies CASSPGTGWLAGTIYEQYF. Variable domain in full (rest from reference TRBV5-1 and TRBJ2-7): KAGVTQTPRYLIKTRGQQVTLSCSPISGHRSVSWYQQTPGQGLQFLFEYFSETQRNKGNFPGRFSGRQFSNSRSEMNVSTLELGDSALYLCASSPGTGWLAGTIYEQYFGPGTRLTVT.

This clone was seen a handful of times. The gene calls are TRBV27 and TRBJ1-5, with D tentatively TRBD1 (5 bases). Trimming left V 4 bases short and J 0 bases short, with 16 bases between. CDR1 is MNHEY, CDR2 SMNVEV, per germline (reference sequence). This CDR3 spans 17 amino acids. CDR3 residues: CASSSNPTDFSNQPQHF. The CDR3 region has the DNA TGTGCCAGCAGTTCGAATCCGACAGATTTTAGCAATCAGCCCCAGCATTTT.

V gene TRBV11-2 combines with J gene TRBJ1-4, with D maybe TRBD1 (6 bases). V lost 5 bases and J lost 4, with 23 bases in between. Germline V CDR1 and CDR2: SGHAT, FQNNGV. This CDR3 contains 18 residues. In DNA form, the CDR3 reads TGTGCCAGCAGCCCGGGGCGAGGGGGAGGGAGGATTAATGAAAAACTGTTTTTT. This gives the protein CASSPGRGGGRINEKLFF.

This clone was seen a handful of times. This sequence joins TRBV6-4 and TRBJ1-1, with D unclear. The germline V and J ends were trimmed by 6 bases and 1 base, with 9 bases remaining between them. There are 13 residues in the CDR3. Germline loops: CDR1 MRHNA, CDR2 SNTAGT. The chain's CDR3 is CASSYHRNTEAFF. The DNA for the CDR3 is TGTGCCAGCAGCTACCATCGGAACACTGAAGCTTTCTTT.

The chain links TRBV7-3 to TRBJ2-3; 9 positions match TRBD2. Germline assignment: CDR1 SGHTA and CDR2 FQGTGA. V gave up 2 bases and J gave up 1 base; unmatched junction bases: 4. This CDR3 has 16 residues. Here the CDR3 DNA reads TGTGCCAGCAGCTTAGGGGCTAGCGGGGGCACAGATACGCAGTATTTT. This encodes CASSLGASGGTDTQYF.

The chain recombines TRBV27 with TRBJ1-5, with TRBD1 identical over 11 bases. The V and J ends lost 5 bases and 0 bases, in that order; junction bases with no gene match: 12. CDR3 length: 19 residues. Germline CDR1 reads MNHEY; CDR2 reads SMNVEV (reference sequence). For the CDR3, the DNA is TGTGCCAGCAGTCCACGGACAGGGGGCAAGGTCTATAGCAATCAGCCCCAGCATTTT. The encoded protein is CASSPRTGGKVYSNQPQHF.

The V gene is TRBV19, the J gene TRBJ1-5, with TRBD1 identical over 7 bases. The CDR3 totals 13 residues. Germline loops: CDR1 LNHDA, CDR2 SQIVND (reference sequence). The trim removed 4 bases at V and 4 bases at J, leaving 1 base unmatched. The CDR3 DNA follows: TGTGCCAGTAGTAAACAGGGGAATCAGCCCCAGCATTTT. This encodes CASSKQGNQPQHF. Full variable domain (remainder filled in from reference TRBV19 and TRBJ1-5): DGGITQSPKYLFRKEGQNVTLSCEQNLNHDAMYWYRQDPGQGLRLIYYSQIVNDFQKGDIAEGYSVSREKKESFPLTVTSAQKNPTAFYLCASSKQGNQPQHFGDGTRLSIL.

This clone was seen just once. The rearrangement joins TRBV6-5 to TRBJ1-2, with D tentatively TRBD1 (5 bases). This CDR3 is built from 16 residues. Trimming took off 0 bases at V and 2 bases at J, with 13 bases between the two ends. Germline-derived CDR1 and CDR2 are MNHEY and SVGAGI. CDR3 amino acids: CASSYSGYGGNYGYTF. The CDR3 DNA is TGTGCCAGCAGTTACTCGGGGTATGGGGGGAACTATGGCTACACCTTC.

The chain has TRBV7-3 and TRBJ1-4; tentatively, D is TRBD1 (5 bases). This CDR3 contains 15 residues. Trimming cost V 4 bases and J 0 bases, with 9 bases left between them. Germline assignment: CDR1 SGHTA and CDR2 FQGTGA. CDR3 bases: TGTGCCAGCAGCTCCACAGGAGCAACTAATGAAAAACTGTTTTTT. Its protein is CASSSTGATNEKLFF.

This rearrangement joins TRBV7-9 to TRBJ2-3; the match to TRBD2 covers 11 bases. V shed 4 bases, J shed 3 bases, and the junction held 3 bases outside the gene matches. This CDR3 has 15 residues. The V gene's germline CDR1 is SEHNR and CDR2 FQNEAQ (reference sequence). CDR3 nucleotides: TGTGCCAGCAGCTCGGGACTAGCGGATACAGATACGCAGTATTTT. Its translation: CASSSGLADTDTQYF.

The chain links TRBV7-8 to TRBJ2-3, with D possibly being TRBD2 (6 bases). The V end lost 2 bases, the J end lost 5 bases, and 8 bases lay between the germline ends. Germline V gives CDR1 SGHVS, CDR2 FQNEAQ. This CDR3 is 13 amino acids long. CDR3 bases: TGTGCCAGCAGCTTACGGGAGAAAGATACGCAGTATTTT. Its protein is CASSLREKDTQYF.

The chain links TRBV5-7 to TRBJ2-3; perhaps TRBD1 as D (5 bases). TRBV5-7 is assigned to the ORF class and has an uncertain function. The V gene lost 0 bases and the J gene lost 0 bases, with 8 bases spanning the gap. The CDR3 totals 15 residues. The CDR3 DNA sequence: TGTGCCAGCAGCTTGGCCCAGGGAAGCACAGATACGCAGTATTTT. Amino acid sequence: CASSLAQGSTDTQYF.

The chain recombines TRBV19 with TRBJ1-1; TRBD1 matches at 12 bases. Trimming at V came to 5 bases and at J to 5 bases, leaving 9 bases not matched to a gene. Germline CDR1 and CDR2: LNHDA and SQIVND (reference sequence). The CDR3 contains 16 residues. CDR3 amino acids: CASSGYRDRGQTEAFF. The CDR3 DNA reads TGTGCCAGTAGTGGGTACCGGGACAGGGGGCAGACTGAAGCTTTCTTT.

The chain joins TRBV7-9 to TRBJ2-7, with 16 bases that match TRBD2. J was trimmed by 0 bases and V by 8 bases; bases with no gene match: 10. This CDR3 is 18 amino acids long. CDR1 SEHNR and CDR2 FQNEAQ come from the germline V gene (reference sequence). CDR3 amino acids: CASARGLAGGRSSYEQYF. Here the CDR3 DNA reads TGTGCCAGCGCCAGGGGACTAGCGGGAGGGAGGAGCTCCTACGAGCAGTACTTC.

V gene TRBV7-2 combines with J gene TRBJ1-6, with D possibly TRBD1 on 6 matching bases. The CDR3 consists of 14 residues. Germline lookup yields CDR1 SGHTA and CDR2 FQGNSA. Trimming removed 2 bases from V and 10 bases from J, with 12 bases in between. CDR3 DNA: TGTGCCAGCAGCTTAAAGGGGGTGGGGTCACCCCTCCACTTT. Protein sequence: CASSLKGVGSPLHF.

For the CDR3, the DNA is TGTGCCAGCTCACGGGAGTCAGGCGCGGGCTATGGCTACACCTTC. Protein sequence: CASSRESGAGYGYTF. This chain connects TRBV18 to TRBJ1-2; D call uncertain. Germline lookup yields CDR1 KGHSH and CDR2 LQKENI. The CDR3 contains 15 residues. V lost 4 bases and J 4 bases, leaving 16 bases between the germline ends.

The V call is TRBV14, the J call TRBJ2-5; 7 bases agree with TRBD2. CDR3 length equals 14 residues. CDR1 and CDR2 (germline): SGHDN, FVKESK. V gave up 4 bases and J gave up 4 bases; unmatched junction bases: 6. This CDR3 is CASSPRTGGETQYF. The CDR3 nucleotides read TGTGCCAGCAGCCCCCGTACGGGGGGAGAGACCCAGTACTTC. The full variable domain, its missing parts supplied by reference TRBV14 and TRBJ2-5, is EAGVTQFPSHSVIEKGQTVTLRCDPISGHDNLYWYRRVMGKEIKFLLHFVKESKQDESGMPNNRFLAERTGGTYSTLKVQPAELEDSGVYFCASSPRTGGETQYFGPGTRLLVL.

This chain joins TRBV25-1 and TRBJ2-3; 8 bases are shared with TRBD2. Per the germline V gene, CDR1 is MGHDK and CDR2 is SYGVNS. The CDR3 covers 16 residues. V gave up 3 bases and J gave up 3 bases; unmatched junction bases: 8. The CDR3: CASSDSRAGDTDTQYF. DNA for the CDR3: TGTGCCAGCAGTGACTCTAGAGCGGGAGATACAGATACGCAGTATTTT.

This rearrangement joins TRBV7-2 to TRBJ1-6, with 10 bases that match TRBD1. The J segment lost 8 bases and the V segment lost 1 base, leaving 2 bases of the junction unmatched. This CDR3 has 15 residues. CDR1 and CDR2 from the germline V gene are SGHTA and FQGNSA. The CDR3 region has the DNA TGTGCCAGCAGCTTAGTGGGGACAGGGGATTCACCCCTCCACTTT. Protein product: CASSLVGTGDSPLHF.

The chain couples TRBV7-9 to TRBJ2-3; 8 nucleotides agree with TRBD1. J was trimmed by 0 bases and V by 1 base; bases with no gene match: 0. The length of the CDR3 is 15 residues. The germline V gene encodes CDR1 SEHNR and CDR2 FQNEAQ (reference sequence). As DNA, the CDR3 is TGTGCCAGCAGCTTAGGGACAGGGAGCACAGATACGCAGTATTTT. Its translation is CASSLGTGSTDTQYF.

This chain uses TRBV5-5 with TRBJ1-5; D is ambiguous. The CDR3 spans 13 residues. V lost 4 bases to trimming and J lost 8 bases, with 13 bases between them. The germline V gene encodes CDR1 SGHKS and CDR2 YYEKEE (reference sequence). The CDR3 bases are TGTGCCAGCAGCAGCGGGCCAGAGGAGCCCCAGCATTTT. Its protein is CASSSGPEEPQHF.

This chain joins TRBV5-6 and TRBJ2-1, with 10 bases that match TRBD2. The CDR3 is 15 residues long. Germline CDR1 reads SGHDT; CDR2 reads YYEEEE. The junction had 2 bases not matched to a gene; V was cut back by 4 bases and J by 1 base. The CDR3 sequence: CASSGLADSYNEQFF. Here the CDR3 DNA reads TGTGCCAGCAGCGGACTAGCGGATTCCTACAATGAGCAGTTCTTC.

This chain connects TRBV10-3 to TRBJ1-5; the D gene is possibly TRBD1 (5 bases). The V gene's germline CDR1 is ENHRY and CDR2 SYGVKD. The germline V and J ends were trimmed by 10 bases and 0 bases, with 13 bases remaining between them. CDR3 length: 14 residues. CDR3 in amino acids: CASVDSPSNQPQHF. CDR3 sequence (DNA): TGTGCCAGTGTCGACAGCCCTAGCAATCAGCCCCAGCATTTT.

This sequence joins TRBV9 and TRBJ2-5; 8 bases align to TRBD2. The junction had 6 bases not matched to a gene; V was cut back by 3 bases and J by 5 bases. The germline CDR1 and CDR2 sequences are SGDLS and YYNGEE. The CDR3 is 14 amino acids. The CDR3 DNA reads TGTGCCAGCAGCGATCGGGGGGGCGGGGAGACCCAGTACTTC. Translating gives CASSDRGGGETQYF.